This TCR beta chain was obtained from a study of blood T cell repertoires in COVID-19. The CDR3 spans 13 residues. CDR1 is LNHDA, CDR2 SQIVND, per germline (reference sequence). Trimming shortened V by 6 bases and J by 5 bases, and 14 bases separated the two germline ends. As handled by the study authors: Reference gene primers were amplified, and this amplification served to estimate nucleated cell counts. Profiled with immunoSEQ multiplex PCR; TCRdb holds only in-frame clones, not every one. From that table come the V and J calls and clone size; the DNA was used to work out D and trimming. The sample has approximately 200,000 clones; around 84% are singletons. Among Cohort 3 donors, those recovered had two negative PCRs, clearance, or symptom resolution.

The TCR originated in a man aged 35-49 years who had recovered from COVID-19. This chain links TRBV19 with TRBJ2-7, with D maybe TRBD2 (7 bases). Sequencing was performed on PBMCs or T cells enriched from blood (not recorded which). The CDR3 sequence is CASSATGGHEQYF. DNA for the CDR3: TGTGCCAGTAGCGCCACGGGGGGCCACGAGCAGTACTTC.